A single sample gave rise to the 24 T cell receptor beta chains below, sequenced in a study of T cells in Graves' hyperthyroidism and ophthalmopathy. RNA transcripts provided the source from which TCR beta CDR3 regions were amplified. The primer set for the first-round RT-PCR of the TCR CDR3 was HTBI. TCRdb re-called the multiplex PCR reads through MiXCR, storing one row per CDR3 protein. This table has hundreds of thousands of distinct CDR3 sequences, about a sixth appearing once. The sample consisted of blood. The source of these receptors is an older woman with Graves' ophthalmopathy.

Many counts were recorded for this clonotype. V gene TRBV30 combines with J gene TRBJ2-3; TRBD1 agrees at 9 bases. Germline-derived CDR1 and CDR2 are GTSNPN and SVGIG (reference sequence). The CDR3 length is 15 residues. Trimming cost V 3 bases and J 1 base; bases outside gene matches: 5. The CDR3 spells CAWSGQGSRTDTQYF. The CDR3 nucleotides read TGTGCCTGGAGCGGACAGGGGTCCCGCACAGATACGCAGTATTTT.

CDR3 bases: TGCAGTGCTAGAGATCGGGGGATGCTAGCCAAAAACATTCAGTACTTC. Its translation: CSARDRGMLAKNIQYF. The chain carries TRBV20-1 and TRBJ2-4; possible D gene TRBD2, 6 bases. This CDR3 has 16 residues. Germline assignment: CDR1 DFQATT and CDR2 SNEGSKA (reference sequence). With 0 bases removed from V and 0 bases from J, the gap between germline ends came to 12 bases.

This clonotype came up a few times. The chain combines TRBV6-6 with TRBJ1-2; possibly TRBD1 for D (6 bases). The CDR3 runs to 18 residues. The germline gives CDR1 MNHNY, CDR2 SVGAGI (reference sequence). Between the trimmed V and J ends, which lost 1 base and 3 bases, there was a span of 21 bases. CDR3 loop: CASSYFAGGASADYGYTF. CDR3 coding DNA: TGTGCCAGCAGTTACTTTGCGGGGGGCGCATCCGCTGACTATGGCTACACCTTC.

This chain uses TRBV27 with TRBJ2-3; possible D gene TRBD2, 6 bases. This CDR3 has 13 amino acids. Germline V gene sequence: CDR1 MNHEY, CDR2 SMNVEV (reference sequence). V lost 3 bases and J lost 5, with 9 bases in between. CDR3: CASSFRRGDTQYF. CDR3 DNA sequence: TGTGCCAGCAGTTTCCGGCGGGGAGATACGCAGTATTTT.

This clonotype was observed a few times. The chain has TRBV6-1 and TRBJ2-5; D is perhaps TRBD2 (6 bases). V was cut by 5 bases and J by 1 base, with 14 bases left in between. There are 15 residues in the CDR3. Germline lookup yields CDR1 MNHNS and CDR2 SASEGT. The CDR3: CASSPAGFAQETQYF. In DNA form, the CDR3 reads TGTGCCAGCAGTCCGGCGGGGTTCGCCCAAGAGACCCAGTACTTC.

The V call is TRBV7-2, the J call TRBJ1-2; 12 bases match TRBD1. The CDR3 extends over 14 amino acids. Germline V gene lookup returns CDR1 SGHTA and CDR2 FQGNSA. V was clipped by 5 bases and J by 8 bases; unmatched bases: 6. Here the CDR3 DNA reads TGTGCCAGCAGCACCGGGACAGGGGGCGAAGGCTACACCTTC. It translates to CASSTGTGGEGYTF.

This clonotype has at least ten counts. The chain joins TRBV6-2 or TRBV6-3 to TRBJ1-1, with D possibly matching TRBD1 (5 bases). Trimming removed 0 bases from V and 5 bases from J, with 10 bases in between. The germline gives CDR1 MNHEY, CDR2 SVGEGT. This CDR3 is 14 amino acids long. The CDR3 DNA reads TGTGCCAGCAGTTACTCCCCGGACAAAACTGAAGCTTTCTTT. Its protein product is CASSYSPDKTEAFF.

This clonotype has at least ten counts. The gene calls are TRBV7-9 and TRBJ2-3; TRBD1 matches 7 bases. V lost 5 bases to trimming and J lost 5 bases; unmatched junction nucleotides: 10. The germline CDR1 and CDR2 sequences are SEHNR and FQNEAQ (reference sequence). The CDR3 has 15 amino acids. DNA of the CDR3: TGTGCCAGCAGCCAAACCGAGGGGGCGGGAGATACGCAGTATTTT. It translates to CASSQTEGAGDTQYF. Drawing the rest from reference TRBV7-9 and TRBJ2-3, the complete variable domain is DTGVSQNPRHKITKRGQNVTFRCDPISEHNRLYWYRQTLGQGPEFLTYFQNEAQLEKSRLLSDRFSAERPKGSFSTLEIQRTEQGDSAMYLCASSQTEGAGDTQYFGPGTRLTVL.

CDR3 in DNA: TGCAGCGTTGAAGATACAGAGCGCACCGGGGAGCTGTTTTTT. Protein: CSVEDTERTGELFF. The V call is TRBV29-1, the J call TRBJ2-2; D not resolved. The CDR3 has 14 residues. V lost 0 bases to trimming and J lost 4 bases, with 9 bases between them. Germline CDR1 is SQVTM and CDR2 is ANQGSEA.

The chain joins TRBV4-1 to TRBJ2-7; no definite D call. CDR1 and CDR2 (germline): MGHRA, YSYEKL. The length of the CDR3 is 14 residues. V gave up 1 base and J gave up 0 bases, with 7 bases separating them. CDR3 sequence reads: CASSQVPHSYEQYF. The CDR3 region has the DNA TGCGCCAGCAGCCAAGTGCCTCACTCCTACGAGCAGTACTTC.

This clonotype was seen many times. The V gene is TRBV6-1, the J gene TRBJ2-7; 12 positions agree with TRBD2. The germline V gene has CDR1 MNHNS and CDR2 SASEGT. The CDR3 totals 16 residues. The V gene end was trimmed by 5 bases and the J gene end by 7 bases; junction bases not matched to a gene: 12. CDR3 region: CASSYGLAGGPGEQYF. The DNA of the CDR3 is TGTGCCAGCAGTTACGGGCTAGCGGGGGGGCCGGGGGAGCAGTACTTC.

The chain joins TRBV6-1 to TRBJ1-6, with no clear D. The germline CDR1 and CDR2 sequences are MNHNS and SASEGT. V gave up 6 bases and J gave up 6 bases, with 9 bases separating them. This CDR3 spans 13 amino acids. The CDR3: CASSLYLNSPLHF. CDR3 nucleotide sequence: TGTGCCAGCAGCCTCTACCTTAATTCACCCCTCCACTTT.

The chain employs TRBV24-1 and TRBJ1-5; D is possibly TRBD1 (5 bases). In germline, CDR1 is KGHDR, CDR2 SFDVKD. V was pared by 4 bases and J by 5 bases, with 8 bases between. The CDR3 totals 13 residues. The CDR3 region has the DNA TGTGCCACCAGTGACAGGGTAGATCAGCCCCAGCATTTT. Translating it yields CATSDRVDQPQHF.

This clonotype occurred many times. The chain couples TRBV27 to TRBJ2-3, with unresolved D. Germline V gene sequence: CDR1 MNHEY, CDR2 SMNVEV (reference sequence). The V and J ends lost 8 bases and 2 bases respectively, with 17 bases between them. This CDR3 has 15 amino acids. CDR3 region: CASQERPRATDTQYF. The CDR3 nucleotides read TGTGCCAGCCAGGAGCGCCCAAGGGCCACAGATACGCAGTATTTT.

In this sample, this clonotype turned up many times. The CDR3 loop reads CSASPGTGTYEQYF. CDR3 bases: TGCAGTGCTAGCCCCGGGACAGGAACCTACGAGCAGTACTTC. The V and J genes are TRBV20-1 and TRBJ2-7; 8 nucleotides match TRBD1. CDR1 and CDR2 from the germline V gene are DFQATT and SNEGSKA (reference sequence). The CDR3 loop spans 14 amino acids. After removal of 3 bases from V and 2 bases from J, the junction contained 6 bases not matched to a gene.

This clonotype was counted many times. CDR3 in amino acids: CSASVHGRATNEQFF. As DNA, the CDR3 is TGCAGTGCTAGTGTGCACGGGAGGGCTACCAATGAGCAGTTCTTC. The chain carries TRBV20-1 and TRBJ2-1; TRBD2 aligns across 8 bases. The CDR3 length is 15 residues. CDR1 and CDR2 from the germline V gene are DFQATT and SNEGSKA (reference sequence). With 3 bases clipped from V and 6 bases from J, the junction kept 10 bases outside the gene matches.

Only a few counts were recorded for this clonotype. This chain joins TRBV20-1 and TRBJ2-3; D is undetermined. Germline CDR1 DFQATT, CDR2 SNEGSKA (reference sequence). This CDR3 is built from 13 residues. Trimming cost V 7 bases and J 0 bases, with 11 bases left between them. CDR3 DNA: TGCAGTGTGCGCATTACTAGCACAGATACGCAGTATTTT. Amino acid sequence: CSVRITSTDTQYF.

This chain uses TRBV3-1 with TRBJ2-7; the D gene is possibly TRBD1 (6 bases). Trimming took 4 bases from V and 2 from J, leaving 12 bases between them. This CDR3 is built from 14 residues. Germline CDR1 and CDR2: LGHDT and YNNKEL (reference sequence). The CDR3 loop reads CASSRRDTAYEQYF. The CDR3, as DNA: TGTGCCAGCAGCCGCCGGGACACAGCCTACGAGCAGTACTTC.

This chain connects TRBV29-1 to TRBJ2-3; D is undetermined. CDR3 length: 11 amino acids. V lost 7 bases and J lost 5, with 10 bases in between. Germline values: CDR1 SQVTM, CDR2 ANQGSEA. This chain's CDR3 is CSDQFGDTQYF. In DNA form, the CDR3 reads TGCAGCGACCAATTCGGAGATACGCAGTATTTT.

Worth noting for this clonotype: One end of the junction fails to match germline, which may point to a read error. This chain connects TRBV6-1 to TRBJ2-7, with TRBD1 as a possible D gene (5 bases). The CDR3 spans 13 residues. Germline CDR1 and CDR2: MNHNS and SASEGT. CDR3 nucleotide sequence: TGTGCCAGCGGCCAGGGCCCGACCTACGAGCAGTGCTTC. This translates into CASGQGPTYEQCF.

The rearrangement links TRBV3-2 to TRBJ2-3; the DNA was not used to check the table's D call, TRBD1. TRBV3-2 is a recognized pseudogene. The CDR3 runs to 16 residues. The CDR3: CASSQGPGQFTDTQYF. In DNA form, the CDR3 reads TGTGCCAGCAGCCAAGGACCGGGACAGTTCACAGATACGCAGTATTTT.

This clonotype has at least ten counts. This chain joins TRBV5-6 and TRBJ1-2; D is undetermined. Trimming took off 4 bases at V and 7 bases at J, with 14 bases between the two ends. Germline-derived CDR1 and CDR2 are SGHDT and YYEEEE. The CDR3 runs 13 residues. CDR3 amino acids: CASSLGSKRGYTF. CDR3 nucleotides: TGTGCCAGCAGCCTCGGCTCCAAGCGTGGCTACACCTTC.

At least ten counts were recorded for this clonotype. CDR3 sequence reads: CASSYEASSYNEQFF. The CDR3, as DNA: TGTGCCAGCAGTTACGAGGCCAGCTCCTACAATGAGCAGTTCTTC. V is TRBV6-5 and J is TRBJ2-1; D gene uncertain. The germline V and J ends were trimmed by 2 bases and 0 bases, with 8 bases remaining between them. The germline CDR1 and CDR2 sequences are MNHEY and SVGAGI. The CDR3 has 15 residues.

The gene calls are TRBV10-3 and TRBJ2-6; perhaps TRBD1 as D (6 bases). This CDR3 contains 15 residues. Germline CDR1 is ENHRY and CDR2 is SYGVKD. V was pared by 4 bases and J by 1 base, with 8 bases between. This chain's CDR3 is CAISGTVSGANVLTF. The CDR3 nucleotides are TGTGCCATCAGTGGGACAGTATCTGGGGCCAACGTCCTGACTTTC.